The next 30 T cell receptor beta chains were all read from a single sample in a study of lung T cells in sarcoidosis with Löfgren's syndrome. Using its own MiXCR run on the reads, TCRdb lists one record per CDR3 protein. The data contain more than 130 distinct CDR3 sequences, about a fifth of them singletons. Sequenced: CD4+ T cells from bronchoalveolar lavage. Every receptor here comes from a human donor with sarcoidosis (Löfgren's syndrome or another form), or a control subject (not recorded which).

In this sample, this clonotype is large (0.1 to 1%). The chain combines TRBV9 with TRBJ2-7; D is ambiguous. Germline-derived CDR1 and CDR2 are SGDLS and YYNGEE. Trimming took off 0 bases at V and 6 bases at J, with 7 bases between the two ends. The CDR3 runs 12 residues. The DNA for the CDR3 is TGTGCCAGCAGCGTAGTGGGTGGCGAGCAGTACTTC. Amino acids: CASSVVGGEQYF.

This clonotype is large by share. The rearrangement joins TRBV6-1 to TRBJ2-2, with a tentative D call TRBD1 (5 bases). The length of the CDR3 is 13 residues. Between the trimmed V and J ends, which lost 6 bases and 1 base, there was a span of 6 bases. CDR1 MNHNS and CDR2 SASEGT come from the germline V gene. CDR3: CASSQGNTGELFF. CDR3 nucleotide sequence: TGTGCCAGCAGCCAGGGGAACACCGGGGAGCTGTTTTTT.

This clonotype is deemed large. This sequence joins TRBV6-6 and TRBJ2-2; D uncertain. Germline V gives CDR1 MNHNY, CDR2 SVGAGI (reference sequence). This CDR3 has 16 residues. V dropped 0 bases and J dropped 4 bases, with 12 bases sitting between them. CDR3 sequence reads: CASSYSLGRGTGELFF. The CDR3 region has the DNA TGTGCCAGCAGTTACTCGTTAGGGCGAGGCACCGGGGAGCTGTTTTTT.

The chain has TRBV29-1 and TRBJ1-1, with D tentatively TRBD1 (6 bases). In germline, CDR1 is SQVTM, CDR2 ANQGSEA. Trimming left V 7 bases short and J 10 bases short, with 19 bases between. The CDR3 contains 12 residues. Here the CDR3 reads CSAQTGGSGAFF. The CDR3 DNA reads as TGCAGCGCTCAGACAGGTGGAAGTGGAGCTTTCTTT.

V gene TRBV29-1 combines with J gene TRBJ1-1; possibly TRBD1 for D (6 bases). Germline CDR1 and CDR2: SQVTM and ANQGSEA. This CDR3 comprises 12 residues. With 5 bases removed from V and 14 bases from J, the gap between germline ends came to 21 bases. This chain's CDR3 is CSVQTGGSGAFF. The CDR3 nucleotides are TGCAGCGTTCAGACAGGTGGAAGTGGAGCCTTCTTT.

By frequency in the sample, this clonotype is hyperexpanded (1% or more). The rearrangement links TRBV20-1 to TRBJ2-7; 10 nucleotides line up with TRBD2. Germline loops: CDR1 DFQATT, CDR2 SNEGSKA (reference sequence). The CDR3 is 14 residues long. V lost 2 bases and J lost 2; bases outside the gene matches: 3. Here the CDR3 reads CSARILAGAYEQYF. The DNA of the CDR3 is TGCAGTGCTAGAATTCTAGCGGGAGCCTACGAGCAGTACTTC.

By share, this clonotype ranks as large. The chain joins TRBV11-3 to TRBJ1-3; a weak D match, TRBD1 (6 bases). Germline V gene data show CDR1 as SGHNT and CDR2 as YENEEA. The CDR3 totals 14 residues. V lost 4 bases to trimming and J lost 2 bases, with 9 bases between them. The CDR3 DNA is TGTGCCAGCAGCTCAGGGGACCCTGGAAACACCATATATTTT. This encodes CASSSGDPGNTIYF.

This clonotype is large in the sample. The chain recombines TRBV18 with TRBJ1-2; 7 nucleotides match TRBD1. J was trimmed by 2 bases and V by 1 base; bases with no gene match: 7. Per germline, CDR1 KGHSH and CDR2 LQKENI. The CDR3 consists of 16 residues. Here the CDR3 DNA reads TGTGCCAGCTCACCACTCCCGGGACAGACAAACTATGGCTACACCTTC. As protein: CASSPLPGQTNYGYTF.

In this sample, this clonotype is hyperexpanded. V is TRBV20-1 and J is TRBJ1-3; D gene ambiguous. V lost 2 bases and J 2 bases, leaving 4 bases between the germline ends. In germline, CDR1 is DFQATT, CDR2 SNEGSKA (reference sequence). This CDR3 has 12 amino acids. The DNA of the CDR3 is TGCAGTGCTAGAACACCTGGAAACACCATATATTTT. Translated: CSARTPGNTIYF.

The sample holds a few counts of this clonotype. A read error may produce the germline difference seen at one junction end. The V and J genes are TRBV6-2 or TRBV6-3 and TRBJ1-1; D remains unclear. The V gene's germline CDR1 is MNHEY and CDR2 SVGEGT. The CDR3 length is 13 residues. CDR3 in DNA: TGTGTCAGCAGTTACCGCCCGAACACTGAGGCTTTCTTT. It translates to CVSSYRPNTEAFF.

In its sample, this clonotype is large. The chain combines TRBV20-1 with TRBJ1-6, with 8 bases matching TRBD1. The CDR3 runs to 13 residues. Germline V gene sequence: CDR1 DFQATT, CDR2 SNEGSKA (reference sequence). The trim removed 6 bases at V and 9 bases at J, leaving 7 bases unmatched. CDR3 sequence reads: CSARQGHSSPLHF. Here the CDR3 DNA reads TGCAGTGCCAGACAGGGGCATAGTTCACCCCTCCACTTT.

The rearrangement joins TRBV20-1 to TRBJ2-1, with 11 bases fitting TRBD2. CDR1 DFQATT and CDR2 SNEGSKA come from the germline V gene (reference sequence). The J segment lost 5 bases and the V segment lost 3 bases, leaving 9 bases of the junction unmatched. The CDR3 totals 16 residues. The CDR3 DNA is TGCAGTGCTAGCCCCTCTGGACTAGCGGGTCACAATGAGCAGTTCTTC. Its translation is CSASPSGLAGHNEQFF.

This clonotype counts as medium-sized. The CDR3: CASSPMPSTDTQYF. CDR3 sequence (DNA): TGTGCCAGCTCACCTATGCCGTCCACAGATACGCAGTATTTT. The chain uses TRBV18 and TRBJ2-3; D not certain. Trimming pared 3 bases from V and 2 bases from J, leaving 9 bases between. The CDR3 is 14 amino acids. Germline V CDR1 and CDR2: KGHSH, LQKENI.

Of note for this clonotype: An end of the junction does not agree with germline; a read error may underlie this. The chain joins TRBV24-1 to TRBJ2-5; D is perhaps TRBD2 (6 bases). Germline V CDR1 and CDR2: KGHDR, SFDVKD. The CDR3 runs to 12 residues. In nucleotides, the CDR3 is TGTGCCAACAGTGATTCCGGAGGGACGCAGTACTTC. Translation: CANSDSGGTQYF.

Judged by abundance, this clonotype is medium-sized. A much larger clone is a single base away; this may be a read error. CDR3 in amino acids: CGVQTGGSEAFF. The CDR3 DNA reads as TGCGGCGTTCAGACAGGTGGAAGTGAAGCTTTCTTT. This chain uses TRBV29-1 with TRBJ1-1; a weak D match, TRBD1 (6 bases). From germline, CDR1 is SQVTM and CDR2 ANQGSEA. This CDR3 has 12 amino acids.

Worth noting for this clonotype: The junction does not match germline at one end; this may be a read error. The chain has TRBV18 and TRBJ2-7; the D gene could be TRBD1 or TRBD2 (5 bases each). The CDR3 is made up of 14 amino acids. Germline CDR1 KGHSH, CDR2 LQKENI. CDR3 sequence: CASSPDSGSYEQYF. CDR3 nucleotide sequence: TGTGCCAGCTCACCAGACTCAGGGAGCTACGAGCAGTACTTT.

By share, this clonotype ranks as hyperexpanded. The V and J genes are TRBV6-2 or TRBV6-3 and TRBJ2-2; TRBD1 might be the D (5 bases). V was cut by 6 bases and J by 4 bases, with 9 bases left in between. The germline gives CDR1 MNHEY, CDR2 SVGEGT. This CDR3 region has 13 residues. The CDR3 region has the DNA TGTGCCAGCAGACCGACAGCCACCGGGGAGCTGTTTTTT. The encoded protein is CASRPTATGELFF.

This clonotype is large. The chain employs TRBV18 and TRBJ1-5, with D unresolved. This CDR3 comprises 16 residues. Germline V gene sequence: CDR1 KGHSH, CDR2 LQKENI. Trimming removed 0 bases from V and 4 bases from J, with 13 bases in between. CDR3 nucleotide sequence: TGTGCCAGCTCACCACCGGGCGTCGGTGGAAATCAGCCCCAGCATTTT. Translating it yields CASSPPGVGGNQPQHF.

Judged by abundance, this clonotype is medium-sized. The rearrangement links TRBV12-3 or TRBV12-4 to TRBJ2-7; TRBD1 aligns across 7 bases. This CDR3 has 14 residues. After removal of 2 bases from V and 5 bases from J, the junction contained 6 bases not matched to a gene. This chain's CDR3 is CASSLFLGGNEQYF. CDR3 DNA: TGTGCCAGCAGTTTATTCTTAGGGGGCAACGAGCAGTACTTC.

This clonotype counts as large. The rearrangement uses TRBV3-1 and TRBJ1-4; D is uncertain. This CDR3 has 16 residues. Germline V gene sequence: CDR1 LGHDT, CDR2 YNNKEL (reference sequence). The V end lost 0 bases, the J end lost 8 bases, and 16 bases lay between the germline ends. The CDR3 protein is CASSQDWEARTEKLFF. CDR3 coding DNA: TGTGCCAGCAGCCAAGATTGGGAAGCTAGAACCGAAAAACTGTTTTTT.

This clonotype is labeled large. This sequence joins TRBV18 and TRBJ1-1; no clear D gene. The CDR3 sequence is 19 residues long. Germline loops: CDR1 KGHSH, CDR2 LQKENI. Trimming pared 1 base from V and 1 base from J, leaving 22 bases between. The CDR3 loop is CASSPLPPTTLNRNTEAFF. The CDR3, as DNA: TGTGCCAGCTCACCACTTCCTCCTACCACGCTCAACAGGAACACTGAAGCTTTCTTT.

This clonotype is categorized as large (0.1 to 1%). The CDR3 bases are TGTGCCAGCAGTTTAGGTCCGGGGGGAGAGACCCAGTACTTC. This sequence encodes CASSLGPGGETQYF. The genes are TRBV27 and TRBJ2-5; TRBD2 matches 7 bases. Germline trimming cut 2 bases from V and 4 bases from J; bases unmatched to any gene: 4. Germline V CDR1 and CDR2: MNHEY, SMNVEV (reference sequence). This CDR3 comprises 14 residues.

This clonotype is judged medium-sized. A read error may explain this, as a much larger clone is one base away. This chain joins TRBV4-1 and TRBJ2-5, with 8 bases identical to TRBD2. The CDR3 has 18 residues. Trimming removed 0 bases from V and 5 bases from J; junction bases left unmatched: 14. CDR1 is MGHRA and CDR2 is YSYEKL in the germline V gene. The chain's CDR3 is CASSQDPGSGEARETQYF. DNA for the CDR3: TGCGCCAGCAGCCAAGATCCGGGTAGCGGGGAGGCCAGGGAGACCCAGTACTTC.

Relative to its sample, this clonotype is large. The V and J genes are TRBV7-3 and TRBJ2-3; TRBD2 matches 11 bases. The V and J ends lost 5 bases and 14 bases, in that order; junction bases with no gene match: 9. This CDR3 has 13 amino acids. The germline CDR1 and CDR2 sequences are SGHTA and FQGTGA. DNA for the CDR3: TGTGCCAGCAGCCCAATAGCGGGGGGGCTGGGGTATTTT. It encodes CASSPIAGGLGYF.

V usage is TRBV18 and J usage is TRBJ2-7; tentatively, D is TRBD1 or TRBD2 (5 bases each). V lost 5 bases and J 2 bases, leaving 22 bases between the germline ends. This CDR3 is built from 17 residues. The germline V gene has CDR1 KGHSH and CDR2 LQKENI. The CDR3 bases are TGTGCCAGCTCATCACTGCCGCCGGGGCAAAGAACCTACGAGCAGTACTTC. As protein: CASSSLPPGQRTYEQYF.

Notes on this clonotype: The DNA is omitted, as the CDR3 cannot be located on it reliably, and the CDR3 follows TCRdb's listing. This chain uses TRBV9 with TRBJ1-2. The germline V gene has CDR1 SGDLS and CDR2 YYNGEE. Both ends counted, the CDR3 spans 14 residues. Here the CDR3 reads CASSVGNSNYGCTF.

This clonotype ranks as hyperexpanded. V and J are TRBV20-1 and TRBJ2-1; the match to TRBD1 covers 7 bases. The CDR3 is 14 residues long. Trimming at V came to 3 bases and at J to 3 bases, leaving 5 bases not matched to a gene. Germline loops: CDR1 DFQATT, CDR2 SNEGSKA (reference sequence). For the CDR3, the DNA is TGCAGTGCTAGGGGTGCAGGGGGCTACAATGAGCAGTTCTTC. Protein sequence: CSARGAGGYNEQFF.

Judged by abundance, this clonotype is large (0.1 to 1%). V gene TRBV3-1 combines with J gene TRBJ2-1; 10 nucleotides match TRBD2. The CDR3 is made up of 15 amino acids. CDR1 LGHDT and CDR2 YNNKEL come from the germline V gene (reference sequence). The ends lost 4 bases at V and 6 bases at J; junction bases unmatched: 6. As DNA, the CDR3 is TGTGCCAGCAGCCCCCAGCGGGGGGGCCTCAATGAGCAGTTCTTC. This sequence encodes CASSPQRGGLNEQFF.

In its sample, this clonotype is large. The chain carries TRBV24-1 and TRBJ2-5; D perhaps matches TRBD2 (5 bases). CDR1 is KGHDR, CDR2 SFDVKD, per germline. The CDR3 sequence is 12 residues long. Trimming left V 2 bases short and J 7 bases short, with 7 bases between. The CDR3 DNA sequence: TGTGCCACCAGTGATTCCGGAGGGACCCAGTACTTC. This encodes CATSDSGGTQYF.

This clonotype is termed medium-sized. The CDR3 carries no conserved terminal phenylalanine or tryptophan, so it likely arises from a read error. The CDR3 region has the DNA TGCAGTGCTAGAGTCAGGGGGCGCGGGAACACTGAAGCTTTCTCT. As protein: CSARVRGRGNTEAFS. The chain employs TRBV20-1 and TRBJ1-1, with 8 bases that match TRBD1. Germline lookup yields CDR1 DFQATT and CDR2 SNEGSKA (reference sequence). Trimming at V came to 1 base and at J to 1 base, leaving 5 bases not matched to a gene. The CDR3 sequence is 15 residues long.